This section outlines one TCR beta chain sequence together with its context. The clone's antigen remains unknown. No base quality values were provided; no much bigger clone lies one nucleotide off. This record belongs to a study of T cells in Graves' hyperthyroidism and ophthalmopathy (dated by TCRdb to the late 2010s). Regarding the research as a whole: Peripheral blood was collected at initial diagnosis, before any treatment. To identify distinguishing TCR V-J signatures, a discovery cohort of about 100 patients was used, comprising 43 with Graves' ophthalmopathy and 55 to 65 with stable Graves' hyperthyroidism. For training and testing, the 100 or so patients in the discovery cohort were randomly divided in a 7:3 ratio. Once sampling was done, hyperthyroidism patients were given methimazole at a starting dose of 30 mg daily, whereas ophthalmopathy patients were given high-dose intravenous methylprednisolone. TCR Vbeta CDR3 sequencing of 120 to 150 peripheral blood samples (around 45 ophthalmopathy, roughly 72 hyperthyroidism and approximately 17 progressor patients) is reported in the paper. The study also compared thyroid tissue and blood T-cell repertoires from five or six Graves' hyperthyroidism patients. Prospective prediction of ophthalmopathy was tested in an independent validation cohort of 18 hyperthyroidism patients and 15 to 17 patients who later progressed to ophthalmopathy.

Paper-wide results and their limitations: In validation, the model predicted progression to ophthalmopathy a median of roughly 6.1 months before onset, with over 55% sensitivity and 72.22% specificity. Most expanded thyroid clonotypes (frequency above 0.001) were also detected in blood, a finding suggesting that blood repertoires may reflect thyroid immune responses. A 13 V-J signature model separated ophthalmopathy from stable hyperthyroidism, with about 90% sensitivity and 81.08% specificity in cross-validation and 80%/75% in testing. No statistical method was used to set the sample size in advance, and investigators knew the group allocation.

Amplification of TCR beta CDR3 regions was carried out from RNA transcripts. The first round of RT-PCR for the TCR CDR3 was performed with the HTBI primer set and the Qiagen OneStep RT-PCR kit. The libraries were constructed in a second round of multiplex PCR and then size-selected and purified. Paired-end sequencing of the libraries was performed with 100 bp reads on an Illumina HiSeq2000. On the study's bioinformatics: SOAPnuke was used to process the raw data, removing reads that contained adapters or uncalled bases, had a mean Phred below 15, or lacked an exact match to the constant primer or identifier. High-quality paired reads were merged with COPE v1.2.5, and unique nucleotide sequences were defined as clonotypes. MiTCR v1.1 was used to align the clonotypes against IMGT TRBV, TRBD and TRBJ reference segments. Only V-J combinations with frequency above 0.0001, covering approximately 99% of repertoires, were analysed. A TCS score was defined as the ratio between F50 (clonal expansion) and ExV (chaos), using BLOSUM62-based TCRdist between CDR3 peptides within each V-J. Welch's t-statistics and random forest reduced several hundred V-J features to around 14, which were used in a naive Bayes classifier (R e1071). TCRdb itself trimmed the public reads at Q25 with fastp, ran MiXCR and retained productive beta chains. CDR3 protein duplicates are merged, each entry listing the most common genes and DNA. These V and J calls are TCRdb output, not the study's own analysis. This sample has around 600,000 distinct CDR3 sequences in its table, and 13% to 15% of those were observed once. Roughly 7.1% of the sample rests with the top ten.

Ophthalmopathy patients had moderately to severely active disease, Clinical Activity Score of at least 3, NOSPECS grade of at least 4, and duration under 3 months. Patients with uncontrolled infections, other autoimmune diseases, pregnancy or lactation were excluded. Diagnoses were based on clinical symptoms, serum thyroxine and TRAb, thyroid ultrasound and orbital computed tomography. PBMCs were separated from 10 ml of fresh peripheral blood using Ficoll-Paque density gradient centrifugation. Total RNA was extracted using Trizol reagent, and RNA quality was assessed on an Agilent 2100 Bioanalyzer. The sequencing sample was made of blood. This TCR was recovered from a woman under 30 with Graves' ophthalmopathy.

The DNA sequence is given as TGCGCCAGCAGCGGGGGACAGGCAAAAGAGACCCAGTACTTC. Protein translation: CASSGGQAKETQYF. In this chain, TRBV5-1 is recombined with TRBJ2-5; TRBD1 aligns with 8 central bases. Here V drops 4 bases and J drops 3 bases, and the junction holds 5 bases not matched to any gene. The CDR3 has 14 amino acids, counting the end cysteine and phenylalanine. Solely the CDR3 DNA is kept, with 42 bases framed from the first base. The germline V gene gives CDR1 as SGHRS and CDR2 as YFSETQ. Supplemented by the reference TRBV5-1 and TRBJ2-5 proteins around the CDR3, the complete variable domain is KAGVTQTPRYLIKTRGQQVTLSCSPISGHRSVSWYQQTPGQGLQFLFEYFSETQRNKGNFPGRFSGRQFSNSRSEMNVSTLELGDSALYLCASSGGQAKETQYFGPGTRLLVL.